The 24 T cell receptor beta chains below all came from one sample that was sequenced in a study of blood T cell repertoires in COVID-19. Sequenced by immunoSEQ multiplex PCR; TCRdb stores in-frame clones only, minus some. The data contain about 98,000 clones, 82% of them singletons. Sequenced input: peripheral blood. These receptor sequences come from a man at least 80 years old with acute or convalescent COVID-19.

This sequence joins TRBV7-9 and TRBJ1-4, with 7 bases that match TRBD1. The V gene end was trimmed by 5 bases and the J gene end by 7 bases; junction bases not matched to a gene: 10. CDR1 is SEHNR, CDR2 FQNEAQ, per germline (reference sequence). The CDR3 spans 15 residues. For the CDR3, the DNA is TGTGCCAGCAGCCCGGCGGGACAGTCGGGTGAAAAACTGTTTTTT. Encoded protein: CASSPAGQSGEKLFF.

The sample holds one count of this clone. V usage is TRBV24-1 and J usage is TRBJ1-5, with 7 bases lining up with TRBD1. CDR1 KGHDR and CDR2 SFDVKD come from the germline V gene. The CDR3 has 15 amino acids. V gave up 4 bases and J gave up 6 bases; unmatched junction bases: 8. The CDR3 sequence: CATSDPQGGGQPQHF. CDR3 in DNA: TGTGCCACCAGTGACCCTCAAGGGGGCGGTCAGCCCCAGCATTTT.

The chain carries TRBV11-3 and TRBJ2-1, with no clear D. CDR3 length: 12 residues. Per the germline V gene, CDR1 is SGHNT and CDR2 is YENEEA. V was cut by 0 bases and J by 7 bases, with 4 bases left in between. The CDR3 DNA reads TGTGCCAGCAGCTTAGATTCTAATGAGCAGTTCTTC. It is translated as CASSLDSNEQFF.

The CDR3 region is CAWSGQGVYEQYF. In DNA, the CDR3 is TGTGCCTGGAGTGGACAGGGGGTCTACGAGCAGTACTTC. The chain carries TRBV30 and TRBJ2-7; 9 bases fit TRBD1. CDR1 and CDR2 (germline): GTSNPN, SVGIG (reference sequence). Trimming at V came to 1 base and at J to 3 bases, leaving 1 base not matched to a gene. This CDR3 region has 13 residues.

This chain links TRBV30 with TRBJ1-2; 8 nucleotides line up with TRBD1. CDR1 and CDR2 from the germline V gene are GTSNPN and SVGIG (reference sequence). There are 14 residues in the CDR3. The trim removed 0 bases at V and 8 bases at J, leaving 8 bases unmatched. CDR3 sequence: CAWSVTGGSSGYTF. The DNA for the CDR3 is TGTGCCTGGAGTGTTACAGGGGGTTCTAGCGGCTACACCTTC. The variable domain in full, completed from reference TRBV30 and TRBJ1-2, reads SQTIHQWPATLVQPVGSPLSLECTVEGTSNPNLYWYRQAAGRGLQLLFYSVGIGQISSEVPQNLSASRPQDRQFILSSKKLLLSDSGFYLCAWSVTGGSSGYTFGSGTRLTVV.

The chain recombines TRBV14 with TRBJ1-5, with a tentative D call TRBD1 (5 bases). Germline-derived CDR1 and CDR2 are SGHDN and FVKESK. Trimming removed 4 bases at V and 6 bases at J, with 13 bases between. This CDR3 spans 14 amino acids. The CDR3 nucleotides read TGTGCCAGCAGCCCGTCAGGGATCGGTCAGCCCCAGCATTTT. Residues: CASSPSGIGQPQHF.

The chain links TRBV27 to TRBJ2-5, with 9 bases aligning to TRBD1. The V gene end was trimmed by 2 bases and the J gene end by 5 bases; junction bases not matched to a gene: 6. The germline CDR1 and CDR2 sequences are MNHEY and SMNVEV (reference sequence). This CDR3 is 15 amino acids long. In nucleotides, the CDR3 is TGTGCCAGCAGTTTAGCGGGGACAGGGAGGGAGACCCAGTACTTC. Protein sequence: CASSLAGTGRETQYF.

This clone has only one observation. A junction end diverges from the germline sequence, so it may reflect a read error. At the DNA level, this CDR3 is encoded by other sequences in the same sample as well. The genes are TRBV18 and TRBJ1-5; 7 bases line up with TRBD1. This CDR3 is 13 amino acids long. Germline V gives CDR1 KGHSH, CDR2 LQKENI. CDR3 amino acids: CASSPQGNQPQHF. The CDR3 coding sequence is TGTGCCAGCTCCCCACAGGGGAATCAGCCCCAGCATTTT.

The chain carries TRBV24-1 and TRBJ2-1; TRBD1 aligns across 8 bases. Germline V gene sequence: CDR1 KGHDR, CDR2 SFDVKD. There are 15 residues in the CDR3. V lost 6 bases, J lost 3 bases, and 6 bases stayed unmatched. CDR3 loop: CATSSGGTGYNEQFF. CDR3 DNA: TGTGCCACCAGTTCGGGCGGGACAGGCTACAATGAGCAGTTCTTC.

The genes are TRBV5-1 and TRBJ2-6; 9 nucleotides match TRBD1. The CDR3 is 22 amino acids. Trimming cost V 4 bases and J 0 bases; bases outside gene matches: 20. Germline V gene sequence: CDR1 SGHRS, CDR2 YFSETQ. Here the CDR3 DNA reads TGCGCCAGCAGCGGCTCCGGGACAGGGAAAGCTACGCCCCTCTCTGGGGCCAACGTCCTGACTTTC. Its protein product is CASSGSGTGKATPLSGANVLTF.

The chain is built from TRBV6-6 and TRBJ2-2; TRBD2 might be the D (7 bases). From germline, CDR1 is MNHNY and CDR2 SVGAGI (reference sequence). The CDR3 totals 15 residues. The germline V and J ends were trimmed by 6 bases and 7 bases, with 18 bases remaining between them. The CDR3 region is CASSEGGGPDGELFF. The CDR3 DNA reads TGTGCCAGCAGCGAGGGGGGAGGGCCTGACGGGGAGCTGTTTTTT.

This chain connects TRBV9 to TRBJ2-3; TRBD2 is a possible D gene (5 bases). V lost 4 bases and J 6 bases, leaving 18 bases between the germline ends. The V gene's germline CDR1 is SGDLS and CDR2 YYNGEE. The CDR3 spans 15 residues. The DNA of the CDR3 is TGTGCCAGCAGCCCCCGAGGTAGAGGGCCCGATACGCAGTATTTT. Residues: CASSPRGRGPDTQYF.

This clone was observed a handful of times. The rearrangement joins TRBV7-2 to TRBJ1-3; D uncertain. Trimming shortened V by 3 bases and J by 0 bases, and 9 bases separated the two germline ends. In germline, CDR1 is SGHTA, CDR2 FQGNSA. The CDR3 has 15 residues. CDR3 loop: CASSFSEASGNTIYF. The CDR3 nucleotides are TGTGCCAGCAGCTTCTCCGAAGCCTCTGGAAACACCATATATTTT.

This chain links TRBV5-6 with TRBJ1-2, with unresolved D. Germline CDR1 SGHDT, CDR2 YYEEEE. The CDR3 is 13 residues long. Trimming took 0 bases from V and 9 from J, leaving 12 bases between them. This CDR3 reads CASSLDSTRSYTF. The CDR3 DNA is TGTGCCAGCAGCTTGGACAGCACCCGAAGCTACACCTTC.

The rearrangement uses TRBV7-2 and TRBJ1-2; D might be TRBD1 (5 bases). The V end lost 2 bases, the J end lost 8 bases, and 15 bases lay between the germline ends. Germline V lookup: CDR1 SGHTA, CDR2 FQGNSA. The CDR3 extends over 14 amino acids. The CDR3, as DNA: TGTGCCAGCAGCTTAAGTGGGGGAGGGGAAGGCTACACCTTC. Translating it yields CASSLSGGGEGYTF.

The gene calls are TRBV24-1 and TRBJ2-7, with TRBD1 identical over 7 bases. The CDR3 sequence is 15 residues long. The junction had 9 bases not matched to a gene; V was cut back by 4 bases and J by 4 bases. CDR1 and CDR2 from the germline V gene are KGHDR and SFDVKD. CDR3 protein: CATSEGQGVRYEQYF. The CDR3 DNA follows: TGTGCCACCAGTGAAGGTCAGGGGGTCCGGTACGAGCAGTACTTC.

This clone was counted once. The chain employs TRBV19 and TRBJ1-5; no firm D call. Germline CDR1 reads LNHDA; CDR2 reads SQIVND (reference sequence). This CDR3 region has 15 residues. V was shortened by 7 bases and J by 4 bases, with 17 bases between the two germline ends. The CDR3 DNA is TGTGCCAGTAAGGTCGGACTGGAAGGGAATCAGCCCCAGCATTTT. Translation gives CASKVGLEGNQPQHF.

The chain links TRBV28 to TRBJ1-1; D ambiguous. V lost 6 bases, J lost 7 bases, and 12 bases lay in between. This CDR3 contains 12 residues. Looked up from germline, CDR1 is MDHEN and CDR2 is SYDVKM. CDR3 nucleotides: TGTGCCAGCAGAAAATTTACGGGTGAAGCTTTCTTT. Protein product: CASRKFTGEAFF. The variable domain in full, with the rest retrieved from reference TRBV28 and TRBJ1-1, is DVKVTQSSRYLVKRTGEKVFLECVQDMDHENMFWYRQDPGLGLRLIYFSYDVKMKEKGDIPEGYSVSREKKERFSLILESASTNQTSMYLCASRKFTGEAFFGQGTRLTVV.

J is TRBJ1-3 and V is TRBV11-2; D is unclear. Trimming removed 5 bases from V and 3 bases from J, with 14 bases in between. The germline V gene has CDR1 SGHAT and CDR2 FQNNGV. The CDR3 is 15 amino acids. The CDR3 sequence is CASSPLSGFGNTIYF. CDR3 sequence (DNA): TGTGCCAGCAGCCCCCTTTCAGGTTTTGGAAACACCATATATTTT.

V gene TRBV7-2 combines with J gene TRBJ1-5; TRBD1 agrees at 7 bases. Germline CDR1 is SGHTA and CDR2 is FQGNSA. V lost 5 bases, J lost 7 bases, and 11 bases stayed unmatched. This CDR3 region has 15 residues. CDR3 region: CASSRRQGLGQPQHF. Written as DNA, the CDR3 is TGTGCCAGCAGCAGAAGACAGGGCTTAGGACAGCCCCAGCATTTT.

The CDR3 DNA follows: TGTGCCAGCACCCGATCTGGGGGGGCTGCAGATACGCAGTATTTT. As protein: CASTRSGGAADTQYF. The chain is built from TRBV28 and TRBJ2-3; the D gene is possibly TRBD2 (7 bases). This CDR3 region has 15 residues. Trimming took off 7 bases at V and 4 bases at J, with 18 bases between the two ends. Germline-derived CDR1 and CDR2 are MDHEN and SYDVKM.

Within the sample, this clone is medium-sized. The rearrangement uses TRBV28 and TRBJ2-7, with 7 bases identical to TRBD1. The length of the CDR3 is 19 residues. V gave up 1 base and J gave up 2 bases; unmatched junction bases: 17. The germline V gene has CDR1 MDHEN and CDR2 SYDVKM. The CDR3 DNA reads TGTGCCAGCAGTTTATCGCCCTATGCCGGGACAGCACACCCCTACGAGCAGTACTTC. Its translation: CASSLSPYAGTAHPYEQYF.

This chain connects TRBV29-1 to TRBJ1-2; D unresolved. Per the germline V gene, CDR1 is SQVTM and CDR2 is ANQGSEA. The CDR3 sequence is 12 residues long. V dropped 3 bases and J dropped 4 bases, with 9 bases sitting between them. The CDR3, as DNA: TGCAGCGTTGAGAGCGGGAGCTATGGCTACACCTTC. Amino acid sequence: CSVESGSYGYTF.

The CDR3 coding sequence is TGTGCCAGCAGCGGACGGGGTAGCGGGAGTCCAATCTACGAGCAGTACTTC. Protein: CASSGRGSGSPIYEQYF. This sequence joins TRBV9 and TRBJ2-7, with 9 bases fitting TRBD2. Germline values: CDR1 SGDLS, CDR2 YYNGEE. V lost 3 bases to trimming and J lost 3 bases; unmatched junction nucleotides: 13. CDR3 length: 17 residues.